These 31 T cell receptor beta chains originate from one sample sequenced in a study of T-cell reconstitution after alpha-beta-depleted transplantation in children. During its preparation, the TCRbeta library received unique molecular identifiers. TCRdb processed the PCR reads anew with MiXCR; each CDR3 protein has one entry. The repertoire holds 200,000 to 300,000 distinct CDR3 sequences, with 20% to 30% as singletons. This specimen consisted of PBMCs, obtained before TCRalphabeta/CD19-depleted stem cell transplant. These receptors were taken from a girl aged 2 to 10 with Fanconi anemia, due to receive a stem cell transplant.

At least ten counts were recorded for this clonotype. The chain is built from TRBV5-1 and TRBJ2-7, with D possibly TRBD2 on 5 matching bases. Germline assignment: CDR1 SGHRS and CDR2 YFSETQ. Trimming left V 0 bases short and J 2 bases short, with 9 bases between. This CDR3 spans 14 amino acids. The CDR3, as DNA: TGCGCCAGCAGCTTGGCCGGGGAACCCTACGAGCAGTACTTC. As protein: CASSLAGEPYEQYF.

This clonotype has at least ten counts. This rearrangement joins TRBV7-9 to TRBJ2-7, with D possibly matching TRBD1 (5 bases). This CDR3 is 15 amino acids long. Per the germline V gene, CDR1 is SEHNR and CDR2 is FQNEAQ (reference sequence). V lost 1 base, J lost 2 bases, and 12 bases lay in between. For the CDR3, the DNA is TGTGCCAGCAGCTTAGAGCGCAGGGCTCCCTACGAGCAGTACTTC. Translation gives CASSLERRAPYEQYF.

This clonotype was observed at least ten times. The chain links TRBV10-3 to TRBJ2-5, with D maybe TRBD1 (5 bases). V lost 7 bases and J lost 2, with 14 bases in between. CDR1 is ENHRY, CDR2 SYGVKD, per germline. There are 14 residues in the CDR3. This chain's CDR3 is CAIKLGVGQETQYF. The CDR3 region has the DNA TGTGCCATCAAGTTAGGGGTGGGACAAGAGACCCAGTACTTC.

The gene calls are TRBV6-5 and TRBJ1-2; no clear D gene. Germline CDR1 reads MNHEY; CDR2 reads SVGAGI. The CDR3 is made up of 13 amino acids. Trimming stripped 0 bases from V and 8 bases from J, with 10 bases between. The CDR3 coding sequence is TGTGCCAGCAGTTACTCAGGGTTGCGGGGCTACACCTTC. Translation gives CASSYSGLRGYTF.

This clonotype was seen at least ten times. The V call is TRBV10-3, the J call TRBJ2-7, with D perhaps matching TRBD1 (6 bases). The V and J ends lost 0 bases and 2 bases respectively, with 20 bases between them. The CDR3 totals 18 residues. Germline V CDR1 and CDR2: ENHRY, SYGVKD. CDR3 bases: TGTGCCATCAGTGAGTCACTCGGCTTTCAGGGGCGACCCTACGAGCAGTACTTC. It is translated as CAISESLGFQGRPYEQYF.

This clonotype was observed a few times. The chain recombines TRBV29-1 with TRBJ1-1; weak D call: TRBD1 (5 bases). The V gene's germline CDR1 is SQVTM and CDR2 ANQGSEA. V lost 6 bases to trimming and J lost 4 bases, with 15 bases between them. This CDR3 comprises 13 residues. As DNA, the CDR3 is TGCAGCGTGGGCTCGGGGGAGGTCACTGAAGCTTTCTTT. The encoded protein is CSVGSGEVTEAFF.

This clonotype was counted many times. This chain links TRBV5-1 with TRBJ1-4; 10 nucleotides line up with TRBD1. The germline CDR1 and CDR2 sequences are SGHRS and YFSETQ. V lost 4 bases, J lost 9 bases, and 12 bases stayed unmatched. The CDR3 sequence is 16 residues long. The CDR3 loop reads CASSEETGGRSKKLFF. The CDR3 DNA follows: TGCGCCAGCAGCGAAGAGACAGGGGGCAGGTCTAAAAAACTGTTTTTT.

The V call is TRBV30, the J call TRBJ2-1; D remains unclear. CDR3 length: 14 residues. Trimming shortened V by 0 bases and J by 6 bases, and 12 bases separated the two germline ends. The germline V gene has CDR1 GTSNPN and CDR2 SVGIG (reference sequence). The CDR3 protein is CAWSVGDGFNEQFF. The CDR3 coding sequence is TGTGCCTGGAGTGTGGGCGACGGTTTCAATGAGCAGTTCTTC.

This clonotype was detected many times. The CDR3 coding sequence is TGCAGCGTTGAGGGGGTGGTAGCGGGAAGAACAGATACGCAGTATTTT. It is translated as CSVEGVVAGRTDTQYF. The rearrangement uses TRBV29-1 and TRBJ2-3, with 8 bases lining up with TRBD2. Germline loops: CDR1 SQVTM, CDR2 ANQGSEA. The CDR3 extends over 16 amino acids. The V segment lost 3 bases and the J segment 3 bases; nucleotides outside the gene matches: 11.

The V gene is TRBV20-1, the J gene TRBJ2-3; 8 nucleotides align to TRBD2. The CDR3 has 15 residues. V lost 3 bases to trimming and J lost 3 bases; unmatched junction nucleotides: 8. Germline CDR1 and CDR2: DFQATT and SNEGSKA (reference sequence). The CDR3 protein is CSASRVAGITDTQYF. In DNA form, the CDR3 reads TGCAGTGCTAGTCGGGTAGCGGGAATAACAGATACGCAGTATTTT.

This clonotype was recorded only once. The chain couples TRBV5-1 to TRBJ2-3; a weak D match, TRBD1 (6 bases). In germline, CDR1 is SGHRS, CDR2 YFSETQ. The germline V and J ends were trimmed by 4 bases and 4 bases, with 13 bases remaining between them. The CDR3 consists of 14 residues. The CDR3 nucleotides read TGCGCCAGCAGCATCGGACAGACCTCAGATACGCAGTATTTT. Translated: CASSIGQTSDTQYF. Full variable domain (missing parts from reference TRBV5-1 and TRBJ2-3): KAGVTQTPRYLIKTRGQQVTLSCSPISGHRSVSWYQQTPGQGLQFLFEYFSETQRNKGNFPGRFSGRQFSNSRSEMNVSTLELGDSALYLCASSIGQTSDTQYFGPGTRLTVL.

Only a few counts were recorded for this clonotype. The gene calls are TRBV6-4 and TRBJ2-3; D unresolved. The CDR3 runs to 13 residues. V lost 2 bases, J lost 5 bases, and 8 bases lay in between. Germline CDR1 MRHNA, CDR2 SNTAGT. This chain's CDR3 is CASSDRARDTQYF. The CDR3 nucleotides read TGTGCCAGCAGTGACCGCGCCAGAGATACGCAGTATTTT.

Here the CDR3 DNA reads TGCAGTGCTAGAGAGACAGGGGGCAAAGGGGACTATGGCTACACCTTC. Protein product: CSARETGGKGDYGYTF. The chain links TRBV20-1 to TRBJ1-2, with TRBD1 matching over 10 bases. Germline assignment: CDR1 DFQATT and CDR2 SNEGSKA (reference sequence). CDR3 length: 16 residues. Trimming cost V 0 bases and J 3 bases; bases outside gene matches: 7.

The sample holds many counts of this clonotype. CDR3 DNA: TGCAGCGCAAACACCGCTAACTATGGCTACACCTTC. Translation: CSANTANYGYTF. V is TRBV29-1 and J is TRBJ1-2, with D uncertain. The CDR3 is 12 residues long. Germline V gives CDR1 SQVTM, CDR2 ANQGSEA. V was pared by 7 bases and J by 0 bases, with 9 bases between.

This chain connects TRBV28 to TRBJ2-5; no firm D call. The CDR3 spans 13 residues. Germline V lookup: CDR1 MDHEN, CDR2 SYDVKM. The V and J ends lost 6 bases and 0 bases respectively, with 8 bases between them. The CDR3 DNA sequence: TGTGCCAGCAGATTTAGGGACCAAGAGACCCAGTACTTC. Translating it yields CASRFRDQETQYF.

This clonotype was seen ten or more times. The chain couples TRBV7-6 to TRBJ2-3, with D tentatively TRBD1 (5 bases). V lost 0 bases, J lost 2 bases, and 12 bases lay in between. This CDR3 comprises 16 residues. CDR1 is SGHVS and CDR2 is FNYEAQ in the germline V gene. The CDR3 region is CASSLAFDSFTDTQYF. The CDR3, as DNA: TGTGCCAGCAGCTTAGCTTTTGACAGTTTCACAGATACGCAGTATTTT.

This clonotype was recorded at least ten times. This rearrangement joins TRBV10-3 to TRBJ2-6; TRBD2 aligns across 10 bases. The CDR3 spans 16 residues. Per the germline V gene, CDR1 is ENHRY and CDR2 is SYGVKD. V was pared by 7 bases and J by 1 base, with 4 bases of the junction left unmatched. The CDR3 bases are TGTGCCATCACTAGCGGGGGATCTTCTGGGGCCAACGTCCTGACTTTC. This gives the protein CAITSGGSSGANVLTF.

The sample holds many counts of this clonotype. This rearrangement joins TRBV11-2 to TRBJ1-1; no definite D call. Germline V gene sequence: CDR1 SGHAT, CDR2 FQNNGV. The CDR3 is 12 residues long. V was pared by 5 bases and J by 11 bases, with 15 bases between. Here the CDR3 reads CASSPGPLAAFF. The CDR3 nucleotides read TGTGCCAGCAGCCCTGGGCCGTTGGCGGCTTTCTTT.

In its sample, this clonotype was seen a few times. CDR3 protein: CASSLDGGGKNIQYF. DNA of the CDR3: TGCGCCAGCAGCTTGGATGGGGGAGGTAAAAACATTCAGTACTTC. The chain combines TRBV5-1 with TRBJ2-4; possible D gene TRBD2, 6 bases. V lost 0 bases and J lost 4, with 11 bases in between. Germline lookup yields CDR1 SGHRS and CDR2 YFSETQ. The length of the CDR3 is 15 residues.

This clonotype was seen ten or more times. The CDR3 sequence is CASSPDRATQYF. The DNA for the CDR3 is TGTGCCAGCAGCCCGGACAGGGCTACGCAGTATTTT. This sequence joins TRBV7-3 and TRBJ2-3, with 8 bases matching TRBD1. Germline values: CDR1 SGHTA, CDR2 FQGTGA. V shed 5 bases and J 8 bases; nucleotides not matched to a gene: 3. CDR3 size: 12 residues.

V and J are TRBV11-3 and TRBJ2-2, with D perhaps matching TRBD1 (6 bases). Germline V gives CDR1 SGHNT, CDR2 YENEEA. Deletions cut 3 bases from V and 5 bases from J, with 13 bases between. This CDR3 comprises 15 residues. The CDR3 here is CASSFGPGETGELFF. CDR3 in DNA: TGTGCCAGCAGCTTCGGCCCAGGGGAGACCGGGGAGCTGTTTTTT.

This clonotype was seen a handful of times. The chain is built from TRBV5-1 and TRBJ2-7; 7 nucleotides match TRBD1. V lost 4 bases to trimming and J lost 3 bases; unmatched junction nucleotides: 13. The CDR3 is 16 amino acids. Germline values: CDR1 SGHRS, CDR2 YFSETQ. CDR3 nucleotides: TGCGCCAGCAGCGAGCTACGGACAGGCCTTGACTACGAGCAGTACTTC. It encodes CASSELRTGLDYEQYF. Drawing the rest from reference TRBV5-1 and TRBJ2-7, the complete variable domain is KAGVTQTPRYLIKTRGQQVTLSCSPISGHRSVSWYQQTPGQGLQFLFEYFSETQRNKGNFPGRFSGRQFSNSRSEMNVSTLELGDSALYLCASSELRTGLDYEQYFGPGTRLTVT.

This clonotype was seen more than once but under ten times. V usage is TRBV29-1 and J usage is TRBJ1-1; 9 bases fit TRBD1. CDR1 is SQVTM and CDR2 is ANQGSEA in the germline V gene. This CDR3 contains 13 residues. V shed 5 bases and J 10 bases; nucleotides not matched to a gene: 11. CDR3 loop: CSVRTGGAVGAFF. The CDR3 region has the DNA TGCAGCGTTAGAACAGGGGGCGCCGTCGGAGCTTTCTTT.

This clonotype was seen at least ten times. The J gene is TRBJ2-7, the V gene TRBV29-1; D may be TRBD1 or TRBD2 (5 bases each). Germline CDR1 and CDR2: SQVTM and ANQGSEA. The CDR3 is made up of 14 amino acids. The germline V and J ends were trimmed by 4 bases and 0 bases, with 13 bases remaining between them. The CDR3 spells CSVGRGRSSYEQYF. DNA for the CDR3: TGCAGCGTTGGTAGGGGACGAAGCTCCTACGAGCAGTACTTC.

This clonotype was seen ten or more times. This chain connects TRBV25-1 to TRBJ2-7; D is ambiguous. V lost 3 bases, J lost 3 bases, and 9 bases lay in between. The CDR3 is made up of 13 amino acids. Germline V gene data show CDR1 as MGHDK and CDR2 as SYGVNS. The DNA for the CDR3 is TGTGCCAGCAGTGAGGGTCATATCTACGAGCAGTACTTC. Its translation is CASSEGHIYEQYF.

This clonotype was picked up many times. A clone one base away is much larger, so this may be a read error. CDR3 sequence: CSVDTTDTQYF. In DNA, the CDR3 is TGCAGCGTTGACACCACAGATACGCAGTATTTT. The chain recombines TRBV29-1 with TRBJ2-3; no reliable D call. V lost 3 bases and J 2 bases, leaving 3 bases between the germline ends. Germline V gene lookup returns CDR1 SQVTM and CDR2 ANQGSEA. This CDR3 spans 11 amino acids.

This clonotype showed up just once. V usage is TRBV4-1 and J usage is TRBJ1-2, with 9 bases aligning to TRBD1. Germline V gives CDR1 MGHRA, CDR2 YSYEKL. Trimming cost V 3 bases and J 2 bases; bases outside gene matches: 7. The CDR3 length is 16 residues. The CDR3 reads CASSHVAGTGNYGYTF. The CDR3 coding sequence is TGCGCCAGCAGCCACGTCGCAGGGACAGGGAACTATGGCTACACCTTC.

The chain has TRBV4-3 and TRBJ1-5; the D is unclear. The ends were cut back, 0 bases at V and 5 bases at J, with 11 bases in the middle. Germline V gene lookup returns CDR1 LGHNA and CDR2 YSLEER. The CDR3 covers 15 residues. The CDR3: CASSQDRSGYQPQHF. The DNA for the CDR3 is TGCGCCAGCAGCCAAGATAGGTCGGGGTATCAGCCCCAGCATTTT.

This clonotype was recorded at least ten times. The chain is built from TRBV7-2 and TRBJ1-6, with no clear D. Looked up from germline, CDR1 is SGHTA and CDR2 is FQGNSA. Trimming took 1 base from V and 7 from J, leaving 5 bases between them. The length of the CDR3 is 13 residues. CDR3 protein: CASSLVMNSPLHF. CDR3 bases: TGTGCCAGCAGCTTAGTAATGAATTCACCCCTCCACTTT.

This clonotype appeared many times. V gene TRBV29-1 combines with J gene TRBJ2-5; the D gene could be TRBD1 or TRBD2 (5 bases each). The V end was cut by 4 bases, the J end by 5 bases, with 11 bases between. CDR1 and CDR2 from the germline V gene are SQVTM and ANQGSEA. The CDR3 totals 12 residues. CDR3 nucleotide sequence: TGCAGCGTTGGGGGACCATCGGAGACCCAGTACTTC. Translated: CSVGGPSETQYF.

The chain joins TRBV20-1 to TRBJ2-5; 13 positions match TRBD2. V was clipped by 3 bases and J by 4 bases; unmatched bases: 14. Germline V gene data show CDR1 as DFQATT and CDR2 as SNEGSKA (reference sequence). The CDR3 sequence is 18 residues long. The CDR3: CSASLPLGLAGVLETQYF. The CDR3 bases are TGCAGTGCTAGTCTCCCACTAGGACTAGCGGGAGTGTTAGAGACCCAGTACTTC.